The clone carrying this TCR beta chain turned up a few times. This specimen comes from a study of blood T cell repertoires in COVID-19. Study processing details: From reference gene primer amplification, estimates of nucleated cell counts were derived. Repertoires were generated with immunoSEQ multiplex PCR, while TCRdb's copy carries only in-frame clones and drops some. V, J and clone size were drawn from that table, and D and trimming were deduced from the DNA. The sample has 200,000 or so clones, about three quarters seen once. This CDR3 contains 11 residues. Trimming stripped 6 bases from V and 4 bases from J, with 4 bases between. Germline V gene data show CDR1 as MDHEN and CDR2 as SYDVKM.

The receptor was isolated from a woman between 70 and 85 years old with acute or convalescent COVID-19. The sequenced material came from peripheral blood. The chain combines TRBV28 with TRBJ2-4; the D is unclear. The CDR3 loop reads CASREKNIQYF. The CDR3, as DNA: TGTGCCAGCAGGGAGAAAAACATTCAGTACTTC.